The clone carrying this T cell receptor (beta chain) was detected a few times. These data come from a study of blood T cell repertoires in COVID-19. Germline trimming cut 2 bases from V and 7 bases from J; bases unmatched to any gene: 1. The CDR3 consists of 15 residues. The V gene's germline CDR1 is MGHDK and CDR2 SYGVNS. TCRdb's copy holds only in-frame clones and misses some; the assay was immunoSEQ multiplex PCR. The data hold about 29,000 clones, with approximately 80% observed a single time. The clonotype originates from a woman between 70 and 85 years old with acute or convalescent COVID-19. Sequencing was carried out using peripheral blood. The chain couples TRBV25-1 to TRBJ1-6; 11 nucleotides match TRBD1. CDR3 coding DNA: TGTGCCAGCAGTGAAAGGACAGGGGGCAATTCACCCCTCCACTTT. Its protein is CASSERTGGNSPLHF.